The following is a T cell receptor (beta chain) sequence with its context. The target antigen is unknown. The data are from a study of T cells after yellow fever vaccination. Study as a whole: Libraries from low-cell-number fractions were prepared with the SMART-Seq v4 Ultra Low Input RNA kit. Study observations and caveats: Boosting was followed by the reappearance of most primary-vaccination clones (roughly 96% CD4, 85% to 90% CD8). A faster peak, day 5 versus 15, was reached by the weaker secondary response.

5'RACE template switching added a universal primer site and UMIs to TCR cDNA. TCRdb fed the 5' RACE reads into MiXCR, producing one record per CDR3 protein. In the table there are some 320,000 distinct CDR3 sequences, 7.5% to 9% of which are singletons. This CDR3 is 12 amino acids long. In germline, CDR1 is LGHDT, CDR2 YNNKEL (reference sequence). V lost 10 bases, J lost 7 bases, and 13 bases lay in between. Specimen: PBMCs, collected on the day of the first yellow fever vaccination. The sequence was obtained from a man younger than 30 who received the YFV17D yellow fever vaccine. The chain carries TRBV3-1 and TRBJ2-2; tentatively, D is TRBD2 (6 bases). CDR3 residues: CAIPSGGGELFF. The CDR3 nucleotides are TGTGCCATACCCTCCGGGGGCGGGGAGCTGTTTTTT. Based on the CDR3 plus reference TRBV3-1 and TRBJ2-2, the full variable domain is DTAVSQTPKYLVTQMGNDKSIKCEQNLGHDTMYWYKQDSKKFLKIMFSYNNKELIINETVPNRFSPKSPDKAHLNLHINSLELGDSAVYFCAIPSGGGELFFGEGSRLTVL.